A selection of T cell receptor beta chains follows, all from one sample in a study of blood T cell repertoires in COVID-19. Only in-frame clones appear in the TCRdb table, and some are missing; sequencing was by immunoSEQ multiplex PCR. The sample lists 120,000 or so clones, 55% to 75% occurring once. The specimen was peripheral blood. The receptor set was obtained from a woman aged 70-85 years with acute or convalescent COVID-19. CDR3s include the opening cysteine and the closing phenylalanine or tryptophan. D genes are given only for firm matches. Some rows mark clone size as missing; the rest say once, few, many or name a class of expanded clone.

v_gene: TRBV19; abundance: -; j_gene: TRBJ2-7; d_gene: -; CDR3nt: TGTGCCAGTGAATCCGGGTACGAGCAGTACTTC; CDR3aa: CASESGYEQYF
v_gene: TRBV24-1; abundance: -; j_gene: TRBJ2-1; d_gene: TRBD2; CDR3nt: TGTGCCACCAGTGCGGGAGGGTCCTACAATGAGCAGTTCTTC; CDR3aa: CATSAGGSYNEQFF
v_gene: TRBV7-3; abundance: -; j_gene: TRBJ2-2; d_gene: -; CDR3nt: TGTGCCAGCAGCCATCGGACTGGACGGGGCGGGGAGCTGTTTTTT; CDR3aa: CASSHRTGRGGELFF
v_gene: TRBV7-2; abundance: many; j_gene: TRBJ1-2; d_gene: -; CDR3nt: TGTGCCAGCAGCTTTATATACTATGGCTACACCTTC; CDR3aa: CASSFIYYGYTF
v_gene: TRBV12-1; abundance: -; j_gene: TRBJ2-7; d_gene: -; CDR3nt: TGTGCCAGCAAAGGCTGGGGGAACAGGGCCCCTAGCGAGCAGTACTTC; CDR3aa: CASKGWGNRAPSEQYF
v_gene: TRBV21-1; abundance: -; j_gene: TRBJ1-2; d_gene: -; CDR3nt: TGTGCCAGCAGCCTCAAGGGGGGACAGGGGCAATCTAACTATGGCTACACCTTC; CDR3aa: CASSLKGGQGQSNYGYTF
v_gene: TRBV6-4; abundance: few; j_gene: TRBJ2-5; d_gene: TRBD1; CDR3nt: TGTGCCAGCAGTGACTCGCTTCCCCCTACGAAAAAATTACAGGGGGCCCAAGAGACCCAGTACTTC; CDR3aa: CASSDSLPPTKKLQGAQETQYF
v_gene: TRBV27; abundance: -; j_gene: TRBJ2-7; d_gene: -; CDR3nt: TGTGCCAGCAGCCCTCTGAACCGGAAGGGGTACGAGCAGTACTTC; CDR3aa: CASSPLNRKGYEQYF
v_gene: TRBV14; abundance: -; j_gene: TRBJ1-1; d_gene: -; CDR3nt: TGTGCCAGCAGCCGGGGAGAGGGCAGGAACACTGAAGCTTTCTTT; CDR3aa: CASSRGEGRNTEAFF
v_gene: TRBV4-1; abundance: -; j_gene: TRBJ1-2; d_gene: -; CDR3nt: TGCGCCAGCAGCCCCCCGCGGGGGGTATTCTATGGCTACACCTTC; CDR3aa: CASSPPRGVFYGYTF
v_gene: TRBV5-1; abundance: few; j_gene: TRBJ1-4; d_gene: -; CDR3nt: TGCGCCAGCGGTCCATACAATAATGAAAAACTGTTTTTT; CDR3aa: CASGPYNNEKLFF
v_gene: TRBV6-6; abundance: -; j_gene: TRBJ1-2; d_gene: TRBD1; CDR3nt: TGTGCCAGCAGTCGGGACAGCGATAACTATGGCTACACCTTC; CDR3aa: CASSRDSDNYGYTF
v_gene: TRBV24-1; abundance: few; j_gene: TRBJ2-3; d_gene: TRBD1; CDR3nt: TGTGCCACCAGTGAGGCTCCGGGACAGGGGACAGATACGCAGTATTTT; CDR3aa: CATSEAPGQGTDTQYF
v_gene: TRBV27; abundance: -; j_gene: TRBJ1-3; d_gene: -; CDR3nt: TGTGCCAGCAGTTTATCGGCTGCCTCTGGAAACACCATATATTTT; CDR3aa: CASSLSAASGNTIYF